Sequencing of this T cell receptor beta chain was carried out in a study of CD8+ T cells in alopecia areata (dated by TCRdb to 2016 to 2019). The study in broad terms: The treated patients, all with moderate-to-severe alopecia areata, were enrolled in an open-label pilot trial of oral tofacitinib given at 5 to 10 mg twice daily. Patients stayed on tofacitinib for 6 to 18 months and then had 6 months of follow-up off drug so that delayed response and recurrence could be assessed. In treated patients, disease severity was measured using the SALT score, which gives the percentage of scalp surface area affected. High-throughput TCRbeta sequencing was used to examine T cell clonal expansion in alopecia areata in both the C3H/HeJ mouse model and human patients. On the human side, TCRbeta sequencing was run on scalp tissue and on sorted CD4+ and CD8+ peripheral blood T cells from healthy controls and from alopecia areata patients with either patchy or totalis/universalis disease. Biopsies were taken from tofacitinib-treated patients at baseline and at 4 and 24 weeks of treatment, and a later scalp biopsy was taken in several of the tofacitinib-treated patients. Scalp clonality was compared among normal scalp (n=4), patchy alopecia areata scalp (n=8), and alopecia totalis/universalis scalp (n=8). The RNA source kit depended on sample type: the PAXgene miRNA kit for fixed scalp, the miRNeasy kit for PBMCs, and the RNeasy kit for mouse skin. Amplification of TCRbeta CDR3 regions was done by immunoSEQ multiplex PCR using 35 Vbeta forward primers and 13 Jbeta reverse primers.

The time point label, read with the paper, signifies: 24 weeks on oral tofacitinib. The label giving this sample's treatment or condition can be read as: oral pan-JAK inhibitor, 5-10 mg twice daily. Lesional scalp punch biopsies and peripheral blood were obtained from alopecia areata patients. After PBMCs were isolated by density centrifugation and stained for CD3, CD4 and CD8, a FACSAria was used to sort CD4+ and CD8+ T cells. CDR1 and CDR2, per the germline V gene, are SGHTA and FQGNSA. The CDR3 goes from the cysteine to the phenylalanine over 12 residues. Here the CDR3 DNA is all that survives: 36 bases in frame from base 1. The V and J ends are trimmed by 5 bases and 4 bases, leaving 6 bases between them. As to this clone: Its binding antigen is unknown. Base qualities are not at hand, and no much larger clone is one base apart.

Library prep was done by the immunoSEQ multiplex PCR assay. RNA was extracted from all samples and reverse transcribed into cDNA, which served as template for TCR sequencing. SuperScript III was used for first-strand cDNA synthesis, primed with a 2:1 mix of oligo-dT and random hexamers. A synthetic immune receptor repertoire was used to measure amplification bias, and any remaining bias was corrected computationally. On the study's bioinformatics: Raw reads were preprocessed to remove errors, and CDR3 was defined according to IMGT conventions as the region from the conserved cysteine to phenylalanine. Clonality was computed as 1 minus the Shannon entropy, with the entropy normalized by log2 of the number of productive unique TCRs. Whether each scalp clone was CD4 or CD8 was inferred by checking scalp TCRbeta sequences against the CD4 and CD8 repertoires from sorted blood. In its TCRdb copy, this immuneACCESS table keeps in-frame sequences only and misses some clones. Where compared with another copy, unresolved V genes explain less than half of these, and the others have no known cause. V and J calls plus clone size are reproduced from that table; the DNA served to infer D and trimming. This sample comprises about 200,000 clones, about three fifths of them detected only once. The ten largest make up 4.5% to 6% of the sample.

General findings and caveats noted by the study authors: Higher clonality and more expanded CD8+ clones were observed in lesional scalp than in normal scalp, particularly in alopecia totalis/universalis, a finding suggestive of antigenic drive. During tofacitinib treatment, many expanded lesional clones remained in scalp and blood, and this persistence may partly explain relapse after treatment is stopped. Resident alphabeta T cells in normal human skin are also sequenced, complicating scalp TCR repertoire analysis, unlike mouse skin dominated by gammadelta T cells. Because the treated cohort was small and had only one nonresponder, larger studies are needed to examine links between baseline CD8+ expansion and response. TCR sequences shared between patients were less clear than in mice, possibly partly because of HLA diversity in the patient population. Tofacitinib significantly decreased scalp clonality and the number of expanded CD8+ clones among the top 100 scalp clones.

The sequence is built from TRBV7-2 and TRBJ2-1; a confident D gene designation cannot be given. Sample: CD4+ T cells sorted from blood, taken at week 24, from a patient treated with tofacitinib. This receptor was taken from a human donor with alopecia areata. The sequence in DNA is TGTGCCAGCAGCGGGCTATACAATGAGCAGTTCTTC. Translation gives CASSGLYNEQFF.